This TCR beta chain derives from a study of graft-versus-host responses after intestinal transplantation. The study's findings and limits: GvH clones occurred in recipient marrow; some first appeared in ileum or blood. Peak levels of circulating GvH clones tracked with early post-transplant HvG declines.

Marrow sampled after transplant originated from the posterior iliac crest or another site. For this clone: Antigen: not known.

Data came from immunoSEQ multiplex PCR; TCRdb stores just in-frame clones and leaves some out. The sample contains under 20,000 clones, approximately 86% of which appear only once. Sequenced here: bone marrow, sampled about 130 days after transplant. The sequence came from a human patient who received an intestinal transplant, so some T cells may come from the graft donor.

The CDR3 spells CASSLVGGTYEQYF. CDR3 nucleotides: TGTGCCAGCAGCTTGGTTGGGGGTACCTACGAGCAGTACTTC. This chain joins TRBV7-8 and TRBJ2-7; D is possibly TRBD1 or TRBD2 (5 bases each). The germline V gene has CDR1 SGHVS and CDR2 FQNEAQ. The CDR3 is 14 amino acids. Trimming removed 3 bases from V and 2 bases from J, with 11 bases in between.